These 22 T cell receptor beta chains originate from one sample sequenced in a study of shared clonotypes between healthy human individuals. CD45RO-negative, CCR7-positively selected cells formed the naive CD8 fraction, excluding terminally differentiated effector memory CD45RA+ cells. This table comes from immunoSEQ multiplex PCR, and its TCRdb copy is limited to in-frame clones, with some not included. Among about 2.1 million clones listed, around 93% were seen once. The material sequenced was naive CD8+ T cells from PBMCs. Source of these receptors: a man aged 18 to 30 in good health. Some clones in this sample may be carry-over from other donors' samples.

The V and J genes are TRBV7-3 and TRBJ2-3, with a tentative D call TRBD1 (6 bases). The V end lost 5 bases, the J end lost 0 bases, and 12 bases lay between the germline ends. Looked up from germline, CDR1 is SGHTA and CDR2 is FQGTGA. CDR3 length equals 15 residues. The CDR3 nucleotides are TGTGCCAGCAGCCCCATGGGACACAGCACAGATACGCAGTATTTT. Translated, it gives CASSPMGHSTDTQYF. The whole variable domain, filled in from reference TRBV7-3 and TRBJ2-3, reads GAGVSQTPSNKVTEKGKYVELRCDPISGHTALYWYRQSLGQGPEFLIYFQGTGAADDSGLPNDRFFAVRPEGSVSTLKIQRTERGDSAVYLCASSPMGHSTDTQYFGPGTRLTVL.

This chain links TRBV29-1 with TRBJ2-7; unclear D gene. Trimming took 0 bases from V and 7 from J, leaving 19 bases between them. The CDR3 is made up of 15 amino acids. Germline assignment: CDR1 SQVTM and CDR2 ANQGSEA. The CDR3, as DNA: TGCAGCGTTGAAGATCTACGACACCCTCCCGGGGAGCAGTACTTC. Encoded protein: CSVEDLRHPPGEQYF.

The rearrangement joins TRBV2 to TRBJ2-2, with TRBD2 matching 10 bases. This CDR3 spans 18 amino acids. The V segment lost 0 bases and the J segment 4 bases; nucleotides outside the gene matches: 8. Germline values: CDR1 SNHLY, CDR2 FYNNEI. CDR3 nucleotides: TGTGCCAGCAGTGAAGCCCGCCTAGCGGGAGTCGGCACCGGGGAGCTGTTTTTT. This translates into CASSEARLAGVGTGELFF.

This chain connects TRBV21-1 to TRBJ2-1. TRBV21-1 is termed a pseudogene. This CDR3 region has 15 residues. The CDR3 nucleotides read TGTGCCAGCAGCAAAGAAGCCGGGGGCCAGTATGAGCAGTTCTTC. It is translated as CASSKEAGGQYEQFF.

The chain is built from TRBV7-9 and TRBJ2-5; the D is unclear. This CDR3 has 10 amino acids. The germline V gene encodes CDR1 SEHNR and CDR2 FQNEAQ (reference sequence). Deletions cut 5 bases from V and 5 bases from J, with 3 bases between. Here the CDR3 DNA reads TGTGCCAGCAGCCATGAGACCCAGTACTTC. Translating gives CASSHETQYF.

This clone occurred a few times. This sequence joins TRBV29-1 and TRBJ1-1, with D possibly being TRBD1 (5 bases). The germline CDR1 and CDR2 sequences are SQVTM and ANQGSEA. The CDR3 is 14 amino acids. Trimming left V 7 bases short and J 5 bases short, with 20 bases between. The CDR3 loop reads CSAGDLPGGTEAFF. CDR3 DNA sequence: TGCAGCGCGGGGGACCTCCCCGGAGGGACTGAAGCTTTCTTT.

The rearrangement joins TRBV27 to TRBJ1-1, with 7 nucleotides matching TRBD1. The junction had 7 bases not matched to a gene; V was cut back by 5 bases and J by 1 base. Per germline, CDR1 MNHEY and CDR2 SMNVEV (reference sequence). The CDR3 runs 15 residues. The CDR3 sequence is CASSPTQGSNTEAFF. The CDR3 nucleotides read TGTGCCAGCAGTCCCACACAGGGGTCGAACACTGAAGCTTTCTTT.

The chain is built from TRBV11-1 and TRBJ2-3, with D possibly TRBD1 on 5 matching bases. Germline V gives CDR1 SGHAT, CDR2 FQDESV (reference sequence). V was shortened by 5 bases and J by 3 bases, with 18 bases between the two germline ends. This CDR3 is built from 16 residues. CDR3 sequence reads: CASSPPVGVATDTQYF. The CDR3 coding sequence is TGTGCCAGCAGCCCACCGGTAGGGGTTGCGACAGATACGCAGTATTTT.

This chain joins TRBV9 and TRBJ2-3; no definite D call. This CDR3 contains 12 residues. The V end lost 4 bases, the J end lost 6 bases, and 9 bases lay between the germline ends. Germline V gene lookup returns CDR1 SGDLS and CDR2 YYNGEE. The CDR3: CASSPMGDTQYF. For the CDR3, the DNA is TGTGCCAGCAGCCCAATGGGGGATACGCAGTATTTT.

The V and J genes are TRBV9 and TRBJ2-1, with D uncertain. In germline, CDR1 is SGDLS, CDR2 YYNGEE. The length of the CDR3 is 15 residues. V lost 4 bases to trimming and J lost 4 bases, with 15 bases between them. In DNA, the CDR3 is TGTGCCAGCAGCCCATTCGGCACGGATTACAATGAGCAGTTCTTC. Amino acid sequence: CASSPFGTDYNEQFF.

This clone occurred once. The V gene is TRBV27, the J gene TRBJ2-4; no reliable D call. The CDR3 runs 14 residues. CDR1 is MNHEY, CDR2 SMNVEV, per germline (reference sequence). Trimming took off 5 bases at V and 8 bases at J, with 16 bases between the two ends. The CDR3 DNA reads TGTGCCAGCAGTCCACGGGCCTTGTGGGACATTCAGTACTTC. Translating gives CASSPRALWDIQYF.

This clone was counted once. The same CDR3 can be traced to other DNA sequences in this sample. The V call is TRBV27, the J call TRBJ2-7; 15 positions agree with TRBD2. The CDR3 spans 14 residues. Trimming cost V 5 bases and J 6 bases; bases outside gene matches: 2. CDR1 and CDR2 from the germline V gene are MNHEY and SMNVEV (reference sequence). In DNA, the CDR3 is TGTGCCAGCAGTCTGGGACTAGCGGGAGGCGAGCAGTACTTC. This gives the protein CASSLGLAGGEQYF.

This clone was recorded once. The gene calls are TRBV27 and TRBJ2-7, with TRBD2 matching 8 bases. V lost 6 bases, J lost 6 bases, and 16 bases stayed unmatched. CDR1 and CDR2 from the germline V gene are MNHEY and SMNVEV (reference sequence). The CDR3 covers 16 residues. CDR3 residues: CASSAGVSGSFSEQYF. CDR3 in DNA: TGTGCCAGCAGCGCCGGTGTGAGCGGGAGTTTTAGCGAGCAGTACTTC.

V is TRBV27 and J is TRBJ1-4; 12 nucleotides align to TRBD1. Per germline, CDR1 MNHEY and CDR2 SMNVEV (reference sequence). With 3 bases clipped from V and 3 bases from J, the junction kept 11 bases outside the gene matches. The CDR3 spans 19 residues. The CDR3 nucleotides read TGTGCCAGCAGTTTTCCTGGGACAGGGGGCCTTCTATCTAATGAAAAACTGTTTTTT. The encoded protein is CASSFPGTGGLLSNEKLFF.

This clone was seen only once. This sequence joins TRBV2 and TRBJ2-1; the match to TRBD2 covers 10 bases. Germline V gene lookup returns CDR1 SNHLY and CDR2 FYNNEI. CDR3 length equals 16 residues. V trimming: 6 bases; J trimming: 1 base; junction bases outside the gene matches: 6. The CDR3 here is CASRAPSGRSYNEQFF. CDR3 nucleotide sequence: TGTGCCAGCAGAGCACCTAGCGGGAGATCCTACAATGAGCAGTTCTTC.

The chain carries TRBV6-5 and TRBJ2-7; unclear D gene. Germline-derived CDR1 and CDR2 are MNHEY and SVGAGI. V lost 7 bases and J 3 bases, leaving 16 bases between the germline ends. This CDR3 has 14 amino acids. CDR3 amino acids: CASTYSPAHYEQYF. CDR3 nucleotides: TGTGCCAGCACCTACAGTCCAGCTCACTACGAGCAGTACTTC.

The chain carries TRBV28 and TRBJ2-4, with D tentatively TRBD2 (5 bases). Germline values: CDR1 MDHEN, CDR2 SYDVKM. Trimming left V 5 bases short and J 0 bases short, with 11 bases between. This CDR3 comprises 15 residues. CDR3 protein: CASSPRGLAKNIQYF. In nucleotides, the CDR3 is TGTGCCAGCAGTCCCCGGGGTTTAGCCAAAAACATTCAGTACTTC.

The CDR3 region is CASSAGGGAGTEAFF. The DNA for the CDR3 is TGTGCCAGCAGCGCAGGGGGCGGCGCGGGCACTGAAGCTTTCTTT. The V gene is TRBV9, the J gene TRBJ1-1; 8 bases map to TRBD1. This CDR3 contains 15 residues. The trim removed 3 bases at V and 4 bases at J, leaving 8 bases unmatched. Germline assignment: CDR1 SGDLS and CDR2 YYNGEE.

This clone was observed a single time. The genes are TRBV19 and TRBJ2-7; the match to TRBD1 covers 9 bases. This CDR3 region has 14 residues. Germline CDR1 reads LNHDA; CDR2 reads SQIVND (reference sequence). J gave up 3 bases and V 4 bases, and 4 bases lay outside the gene matches. In DNA, the CDR3 is TGTGCCAGTAGTACCGGGACAGGGTTCTACGAGCAGTACTTC. Its translation is CASSTGTGFYEQYF.

The chain recombines TRBV4-2 with TRBJ2-7; D is undetermined. This CDR3 has 14 amino acids. Germline assignment: CDR1 LGHNA and CDR2 YNFKEQ. The V end lost 3 bases, the J end lost 0 bases, and 9 bases lay between the germline ends. CDR3 coding DNA: TGTGCCAGCAGCCAGCTTAGTAGCTCCTACGAGCAGTACTTC. Translation gives CASSQLSSSYEQYF.

This clone was seen just once. The chain uses TRBV27 and TRBJ2-1; 7 bases are shared with TRBD1. CDR3 length equals 16 residues. V trimming: 10 bases; J trimming: 5 bases; junction bases outside the gene matches: 17. Germline CDR1 reads MNHEY; CDR2 reads SMNVEV (reference sequence). The CDR3 is CATGSVGQDGNNEQFF. The DNA for the CDR3 is TGTGCCACCGGGTCCGTTGGACAGGATGGGAACAATGAGCAGTTCTTC.

The chain combines TRBV6-1 with TRBJ1-4; D is possibly TRBD1 (5 bases). The V gene lost 4 bases and the J gene lost 0 bases, with 15 bases spanning the gap. Germline V CDR1 and CDR2: MNHNS, SASEGT. The CDR3 spans 17 residues. The CDR3 DNA is TGTGCCAGCAGTGGGGACTCTAACCGCCCAACTAATGAAAAACTGTTTTTT. Protein product: CASSGDSNRPTNEKLFF.